Listed below are T cell receptor beta chains from one sample, sequenced in a study of T cell responses to AZD1222 COVID-19 vaccine. TCRdb's table, derived via immunoSEQ multiplex PCR, lists solely in-frame clones and lacks some. The sample shows 130,000 or so clones, over 90% of them seen only once. The specimen was peripheral blood, collected on day 0 of AZD1222 vaccination. These receptors originate from an adult in good health. Each CDR3 is given with its conserved first and last residue. Each record gives: CDR3 protein, CDR3 DNA, D gene, V gene, J gene, clone size. A D gene is named only where the DNA matches it firmly. Only some rows state a clone size, as once, few, many or a class for expanded clones.

CDR3: CASSPRQGESEAFF
DNA: TGTGCCAGCTCACCACGGCAGGGGGAATCTGAAGCTTTCTTT
D: TRBD1
V: TRBV18
J: TRBJ1-1
size: -

CDR3: CASSQNTGELFF
DNA: TGTGCCAGTAGTCAGAACACCGGGGAGCTGTTTTTT
D: -
V: TRBV19
J: TRBJ2-2
size: -

CDR3: CASRGGRNTEAFF
DNA: TGTGCCAGCAGGGGCGGCAGGAACACTGAAGCTTTCTTT
D: -
V: TRBV6-5
J: TRBJ1-1
size: -

CDR3: CASSLGRGSADYTEAFF
DNA: TGTGCCAGCAGCTTGGGCCGGGGATCCGCAGACTACACTGAAGCTTTCTTT
D: -
V: TRBV5-8
J: TRBJ1-1
size: few

CDR3: CASSGTVSGYTF
DNA: TGTGCCAGCTCTGGGACAGTCAGTGGCTACACCTTC
D: TRBD1
V: TRBV6-5
J: TRBJ1-2
size: -

CDR3: CAISDDRDLYGYTF
DNA: TGTGCCATCAGTGACGACAGGGACCTCTATGGCTACACCTTC
D: TRBD1
V: TRBV10-3
J: TRBJ1-2
size: -

CDR3: CASSQGGTEAFF
DNA: TGTGCCAGCAGCCAGGGGGGCACTGAAGCTTTCTTT
D: -
V: TRBV3-1/TRBV3-2
J: TRBJ1-1
size: -

CDR3: CASSYVGTFGFDGYTF
DNA: TGTGCCAGCAGCTACGTCGGGACATTCGGTTTCGATGGCTACACCTTC
D: -
V: TRBV7-2
J: TRBJ1-2
size: -

CDR3: CASSYSEGNTEAFF
DNA: TGTGCCAGCAGTTACTCGGAGGGGAACACTGAAGCTTTCTTT
D: -
V: TRBV6-5
J: TRBJ1-1
size: -

CDR3: CASSGGGTHYEQYF
DNA: TGCGCCAGCAGTGGGGGTGGCACACACTACGAGCAGTACTTC
D: -
V: TRBV10-1
J: TRBJ2-7
size: -

CDR3: CAAGLVDEQFF
DNA: TGTGCCGCGGGACTAGTGGATGAGCAGTTCTTC
D: TRBD2
V: TRBV10-3
J: TRBJ2-1
size: -

CDR3: CASSAASSFTDTQYF
DNA: TGTGCCAGCAGTGCGGCATCAAGCTTCACAGATACGCAGTATTTT
D: -
V: TRBV25-1
J: TRBJ2-3
size: -

CDR3: CASSLDRDRTEAFF
DNA: TGTGCCAGCAGTCTGGACAGGGATCGCACTGAAGCTTTCTTT
D: TRBD1
V: TRBV27
J: TRBJ1-1
size: -

CDR3: CASSPIGQGWNEQFF
DNA: TGTGCCAGCTCACCAATAGGTCAGGGGTGGAATGAGCAGTTCTTC
D: -
V: TRBV18
J: TRBJ2-1
size: -